A single T cell receptor beta chain is shown here with its context. Authors' methods: Nucleated cell counts were estimated from reference gene primer amplification. Generated by immunoSEQ multiplex PCR, the TCRdb table keeps only in-frame clones and is missing some. The V and J calls and the clone size are those of that table, but D and trimming were determined from the DNA. The sample includes more than 130,000 clones, 88% of them seen just once. The data were taken from a study of blood T cell repertoires in COVID-19. Study information: The United States, Italy and Spain were the sources of the acute and convalescent COVID-19 samples. Sources were T cells, B-cell-depleted T cells, or PBMCs; the material itself was cDNA or gDNA.

In germline, CDR1 is LGHDT, CDR2 YNNKEL (reference sequence). The V end was cut by 1 base, the J end by 0 bases, with 12 bases between. This CDR3 comprises 17 residues. The sequence was collected from a man aged 45-60 years with active or convalescent COVID-19. The sequenced sample was peripheral blood. This sequence joins TRBV3-1 (or the pseudogene TRBV3-2) and TRBJ2-2; a possible D gene is TRBD2 (5 bases). The CDR3 DNA sequence: TGTGCCAGCAGCCAAGCCATCTCGGGGACGAACACCGGGGAGCTGTTTTTT. Protein product: CASSQAISGTNTGELFF.